The 6 T cell receptor beta chains presented below share a single source sample, sequenced in a study of blood T cell repertoires in COVID-19. Sequencing was performed with immunoSEQ multiplex PCR; in TCRdb, only in-frame clones are kept and a portion is missing. Found here are under 140,000 clones, approximately 90% of them singletons; the top ten hold approximately 3.4%. The sequenced sample was peripheral blood. The origin of the receptors is a woman between 50 and 59 years old with acute or convalescent COVID-19.

In this sample, this clone turned up once. The V gene is TRBV2, the J gene TRBJ1-4; perhaps TRBD1 as D (6 bases). Trimming stripped 6 bases from V and 8 bases from J, with 16 bases between. Germline values: CDR1 SNHLY, CDR2 FYNNEI. This CDR3 has 14 amino acids. The DNA of the CDR3 is TGTGCCAGCAGGGCCGACAGGATTGGGGAAAAACTGTTTTTT. Its translation: CASRADRIGEKLFF.

This clone was observed many times. This chain uses TRBV5-1 with TRBJ1-1; 8 nucleotides align to TRBD1. The CDR3 runs to 14 residues. CDR1 is SGHRS, CDR2 YFSETQ, per germline. V was clipped by 4 bases and J by 1 base; unmatched bases: 3. The CDR3 DNA sequence: TGCGCCAGCAGCCCGGGACAGGCGAACACTGAAGCTTTCTTT. This encodes CASSPGQANTEAFF.

The V and J genes are TRBV2 and TRBJ2-3, with 10 bases that match TRBD2. This CDR3 region has 15 residues. V was pared by 6 bases and J by 2 bases, with 5 bases of the junction left unmatched. CDR1 is SNHLY, CDR2 FYNNEI, per germline. The CDR3 DNA reads TGTGCCAGCAGCGTCCTAGCGGGAGACACAGATACGCAGTATTTT. Amino acid sequence: CASSVLAGDTDTQYF.

V gene TRBV18 combines with J gene TRBJ1-5; tentatively, D is TRBD1 (5 bases). Germline CDR1 and CDR2: KGHSH and LQKENI. The CDR3 loop spans 14 amino acids. Trimming cost V 0 bases and J 4 bases, with 7 bases left between them. In DNA, the CDR3 is TGTGCCAGCTCACCACCATACAGGAATCAGCCCCAGCATTTT. This translates into CASSPPYRNQPQHF.

The CDR3 spells CASSSAPTGSYNEQFF. The CDR3 DNA reads TGTGCCAGCAGCTCGGCCCCGACTGGAAGTTACAATGAGCAGTTCTTC. The chain has TRBV7-2 and TRBJ2-1, with D unclear. The V end lost 4 bases, the J end lost 4 bases, and 17 bases lay between the germline ends. Germline CDR1 is SGHTA and CDR2 is FQGNSA. The CDR3 has 16 residues.

This CDR3 reads CASRFAGNTEAFF. CDR3 in DNA: TGTGCCAGTCGTTTTGCGGGGAACACTGAAGCTTTCTTT. The J gene is TRBJ1-1, the V gene TRBV6-5; D not certain. Trimming pared 9 bases from V and 1 base from J, leaving 12 bases between. Germline V lookup: CDR1 MNHEY, CDR2 SVGAGI. This CDR3 spans 13 amino acids.